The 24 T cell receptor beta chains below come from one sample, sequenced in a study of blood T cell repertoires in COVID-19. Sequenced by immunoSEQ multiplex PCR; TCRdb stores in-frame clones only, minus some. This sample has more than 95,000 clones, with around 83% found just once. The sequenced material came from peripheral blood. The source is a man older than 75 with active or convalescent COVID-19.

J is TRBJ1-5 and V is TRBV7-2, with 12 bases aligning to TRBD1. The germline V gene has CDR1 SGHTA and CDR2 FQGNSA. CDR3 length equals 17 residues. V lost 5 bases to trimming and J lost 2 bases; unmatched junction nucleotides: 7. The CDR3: CASSPTGQGAGNQPQHF. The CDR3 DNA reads TGTGCCAGCAGCCCGACGGGACAGGGGGCGGGCAATCAGCCCCAGCATTTT.

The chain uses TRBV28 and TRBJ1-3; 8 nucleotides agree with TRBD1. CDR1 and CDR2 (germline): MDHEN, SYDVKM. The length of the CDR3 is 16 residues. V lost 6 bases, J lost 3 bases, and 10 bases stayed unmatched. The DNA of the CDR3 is TGTGCCAGCAGCCCCGGGACAGGCGTTATTGGAAACACCATATATTTT. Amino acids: CASSPGTGVIGNTIYF.

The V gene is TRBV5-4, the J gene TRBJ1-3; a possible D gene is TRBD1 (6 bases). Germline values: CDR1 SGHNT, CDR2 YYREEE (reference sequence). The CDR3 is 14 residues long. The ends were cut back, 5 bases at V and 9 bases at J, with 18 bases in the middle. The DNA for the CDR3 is TGTGCCAGCAGTCCTGGACAGCTGTCGGGCACCATATATTTT. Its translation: CASSPGQLSGTIYF.

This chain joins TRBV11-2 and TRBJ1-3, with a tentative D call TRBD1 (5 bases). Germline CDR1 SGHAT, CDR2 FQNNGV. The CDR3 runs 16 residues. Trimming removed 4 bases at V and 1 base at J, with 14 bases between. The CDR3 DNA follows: TGTGCCAGCAGCTGGGGGAATGGAGGGTCTGGAAACACCATATATTTT. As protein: CASSWGNGGSGNTIYF.

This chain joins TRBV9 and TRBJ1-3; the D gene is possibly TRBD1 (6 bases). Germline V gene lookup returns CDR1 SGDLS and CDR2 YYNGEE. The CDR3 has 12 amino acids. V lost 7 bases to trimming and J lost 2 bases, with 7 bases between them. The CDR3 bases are TGTGCCAGCCAGGGGACTGGAAACACCATATATTTT. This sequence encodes CASQGTGNTIYF.

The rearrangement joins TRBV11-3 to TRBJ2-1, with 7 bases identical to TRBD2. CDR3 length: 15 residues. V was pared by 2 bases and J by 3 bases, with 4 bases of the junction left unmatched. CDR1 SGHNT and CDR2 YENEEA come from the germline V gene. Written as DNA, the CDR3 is TGTGCCAGCAGCTTAACGTGGGGGGGCTACAATGAGCAGTTCTTC. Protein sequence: CASSLTWGGYNEQFF.

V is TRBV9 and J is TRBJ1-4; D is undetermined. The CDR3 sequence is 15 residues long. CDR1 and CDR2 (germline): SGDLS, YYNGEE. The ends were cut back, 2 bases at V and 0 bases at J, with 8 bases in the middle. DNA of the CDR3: TGTGCCAGCAGCGTGGGCCTTGCAACTAATGAAAAACTGTTTTTT. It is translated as CASSVGLATNEKLFF.

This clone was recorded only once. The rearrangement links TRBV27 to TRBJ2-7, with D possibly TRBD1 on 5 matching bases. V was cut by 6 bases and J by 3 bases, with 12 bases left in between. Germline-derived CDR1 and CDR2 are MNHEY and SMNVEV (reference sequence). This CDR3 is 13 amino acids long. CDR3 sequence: CASSLGAHYEQYF. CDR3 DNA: TGTGCCAGCAGCTTAGGGGCCCACTACGAGCAGTACTTC.

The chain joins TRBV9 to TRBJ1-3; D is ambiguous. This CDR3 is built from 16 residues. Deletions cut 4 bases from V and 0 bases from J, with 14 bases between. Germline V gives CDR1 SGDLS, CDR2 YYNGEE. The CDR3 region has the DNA TGTGCCAGCAGCCCCAGACACCTTTACTCTGGAAACACCATATATTTT. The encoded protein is CASSPRHLYSGNTIYF.

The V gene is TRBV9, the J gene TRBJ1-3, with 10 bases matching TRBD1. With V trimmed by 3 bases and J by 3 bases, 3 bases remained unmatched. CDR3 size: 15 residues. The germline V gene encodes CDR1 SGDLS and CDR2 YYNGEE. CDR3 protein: CASSGQGAYGNTIYF. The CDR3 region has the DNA TGTGCCAGCAGCGGACAGGGGGCTTATGGAAACACCATATATTTT.

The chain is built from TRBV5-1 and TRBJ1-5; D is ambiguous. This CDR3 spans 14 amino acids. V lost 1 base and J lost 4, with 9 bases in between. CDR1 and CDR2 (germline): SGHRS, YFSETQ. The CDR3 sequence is CASSLSGENQPQHF. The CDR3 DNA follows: TGCGCCAGCAGCTTGTCGGGAGAAAATCAGCCCCAGCATTTT.

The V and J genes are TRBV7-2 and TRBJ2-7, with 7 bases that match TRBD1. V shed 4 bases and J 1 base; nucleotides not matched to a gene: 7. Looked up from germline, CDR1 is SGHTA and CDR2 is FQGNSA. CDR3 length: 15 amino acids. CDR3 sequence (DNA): TGTGCCAGCAGCTCAGACAGGGCGGCATCCTACGAGCAGTACTTC. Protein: CASSSDRAASYEQYF.

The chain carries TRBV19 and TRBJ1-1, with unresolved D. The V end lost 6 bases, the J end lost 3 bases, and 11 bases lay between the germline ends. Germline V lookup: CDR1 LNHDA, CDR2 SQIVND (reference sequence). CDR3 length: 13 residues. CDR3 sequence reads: CASSRLKHTEAFF. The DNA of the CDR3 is TGTGCCAGTAGCCGCCTCAAGCACACTGAAGCTTTCTTT.

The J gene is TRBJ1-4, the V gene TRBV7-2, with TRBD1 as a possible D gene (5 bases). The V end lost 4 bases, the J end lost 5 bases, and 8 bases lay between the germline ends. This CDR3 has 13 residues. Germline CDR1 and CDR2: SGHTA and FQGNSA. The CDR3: CASSWQGNEKLFF. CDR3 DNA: TGTGCCAGCAGCTGGCAGGGCAATGAAAAACTGTTTTTT. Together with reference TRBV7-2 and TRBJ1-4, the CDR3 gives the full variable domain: GAGVSQSPSNKVTEKGKDVELRCDPISGHTALYWYRQSLGQGLEFLIYFQGNSAPDKSGLPSDRFSAERTGGSVSTLTIQRTQQEDSAVYLCASSWQGNEKLFFGSGTQLSVL.

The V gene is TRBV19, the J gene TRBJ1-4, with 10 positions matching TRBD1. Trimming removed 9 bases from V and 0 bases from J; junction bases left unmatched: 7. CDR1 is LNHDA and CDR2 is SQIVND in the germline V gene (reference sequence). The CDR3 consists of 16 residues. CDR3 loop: CASRDRGTSTNEKLFF. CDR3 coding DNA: TGTGCCAGCCGGGACAGGGGAACGTCAACTAATGAAAAACTGTTTTTT.

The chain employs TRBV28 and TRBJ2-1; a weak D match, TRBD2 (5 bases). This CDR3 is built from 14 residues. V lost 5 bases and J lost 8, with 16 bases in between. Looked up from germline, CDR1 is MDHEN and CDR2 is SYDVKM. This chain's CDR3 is CASSPLTSIDEQFF. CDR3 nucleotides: TGTGCCAGCAGTCCCCTCACTAGTATCGATGAGCAGTTCTTC.

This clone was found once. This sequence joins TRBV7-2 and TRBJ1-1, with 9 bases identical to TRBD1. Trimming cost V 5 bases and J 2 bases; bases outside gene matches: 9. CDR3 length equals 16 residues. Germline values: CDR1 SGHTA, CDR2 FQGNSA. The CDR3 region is CASSPNTGGYNTEAFF. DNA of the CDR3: TGTGCCAGCAGCCCGAACACAGGGGGCTATAACACTGAAGCTTTCTTT. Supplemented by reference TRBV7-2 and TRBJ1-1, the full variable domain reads GAGVSQSPSNKVTEKGKDVELRCDPISGHTALYWYRQSLGQGLEFLIYFQGNSAPDKSGLPSDRFSAERTGGSVSTLTIQRTQQEDSAVYLCASSPNTGGYNTEAFFGQGTRLTVV.

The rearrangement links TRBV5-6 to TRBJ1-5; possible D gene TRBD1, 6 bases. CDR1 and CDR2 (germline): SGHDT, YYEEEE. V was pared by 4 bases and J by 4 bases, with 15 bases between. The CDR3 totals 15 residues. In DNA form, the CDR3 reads TGTGCCAGCAGCCTCTTCGGGGGGGCAAATCAGCCCCAGCATTTT. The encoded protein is CASSLFGGANQPQHF.

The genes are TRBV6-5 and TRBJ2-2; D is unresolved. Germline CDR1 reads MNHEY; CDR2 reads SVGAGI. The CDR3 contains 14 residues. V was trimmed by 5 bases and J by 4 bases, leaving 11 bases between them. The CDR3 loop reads CASSPRLSTGELFF. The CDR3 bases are TGTGCCAGCAGTCCCCGGTTGAGCACCGGGGAGCTGTTTTTT.

The CDR3 nucleotides are TGTGCCAGCAGCTTTGGACTCGTCTCCTACGAGCAGTACTTC. The encoded protein is CASSFGLVSYEQYF. V gene TRBV7-2 combines with J gene TRBJ2-7; D is perhaps TRBD2 (5 bases). CDR3 length equals 14 residues. The germline CDR1 and CDR2 sequences are SGHTA and FQGNSA. Between the trimmed V and J ends, which lost 3 bases and 0 bases, there was a span of 9 bases.

CDR3 DNA sequence: TGTGCTTCAGGGGGCCCGTACTATGGCTACACCTTC. Protein: CASGGPYYGYTF. V usage is TRBV6-5 and J usage is TRBJ1-2, with 8 bases fitting TRBD1. The CDR3 is made up of 12 amino acids. Germline V CDR1 and CDR2: MNHEY, SVGAGI.

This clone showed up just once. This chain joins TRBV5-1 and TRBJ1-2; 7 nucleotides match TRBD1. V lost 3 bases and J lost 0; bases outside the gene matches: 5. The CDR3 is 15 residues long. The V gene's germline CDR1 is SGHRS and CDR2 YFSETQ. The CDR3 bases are TGCGCCAGCAGCTATGGACAGGCTACTAACTATGGCTACACCTTC. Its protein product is CASSYGQATNYGYTF.

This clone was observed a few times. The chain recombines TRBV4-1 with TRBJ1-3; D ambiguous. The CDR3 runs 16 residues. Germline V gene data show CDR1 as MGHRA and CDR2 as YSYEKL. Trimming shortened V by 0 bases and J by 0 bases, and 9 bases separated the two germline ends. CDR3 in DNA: TGCGCCAGCAGCCAAGATGTCGGGGTCTCTGGAAACACCATATATTTT. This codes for CASSQDVGVSGNTIYF.

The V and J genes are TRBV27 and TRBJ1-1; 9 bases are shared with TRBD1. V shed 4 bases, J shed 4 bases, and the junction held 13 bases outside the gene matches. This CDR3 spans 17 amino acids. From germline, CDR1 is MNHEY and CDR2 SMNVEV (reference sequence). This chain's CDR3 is CASSSFHTGTGITEAFF. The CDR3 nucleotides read TGTGCCAGCAGTTCTTTTCACACCGGGACAGGGATCACTGAAGCTTTCTTT.